This TCR beta chain appears in the sequencing data of a study of blood T cells in healthy people across ages. This clonotype was counted a few times. Antigen unknown. The CDR3 loop spans 15 amino acids. Peripheral blood, about 9.3 milliliters per donor, was collected. General study points: Diversity of TCR beta per million T cells declined in a roughly linear way with age.

Then a second PCR, running roughly 7 to 11 cycles, was carried out with a sample-barcoded 5' primer and a J-beta primer mix. MiXCR, applied by TCRdb to the 5' RACE reads, yields one record per CDR3 protein. The sample contains roughly 1.4 million distinct CDR3 sequences, approximately 63% of which appear only once. The specimen sequenced was blood. This sequence was found in a man younger than 35 in good health. V usage is TRBV21-1 and J usage is TRBJ2-5. TRBV21-1 is annotated as a pseudogene. The CDR3 nucleotides are TGTGCCAGCAGCGGCCAAAGCAGTTTACAAGAGACCCAGTACTTC. Its protein product is CASSGQSSLQETQYF.